These 9 T cell receptor beta chains were sequenced from one sample in a study of shared clonotypes between healthy human individuals. CD45RO-negative cells were positively selected for CCR7, leaving out terminally differentiated effector memory CD45RA+ cells. Measured with immunoSEQ multiplex PCR; TCRdb has only the in-frame clones, and not every one. The sample contains about 610,000 clones, approximately 96% of which appear only once. Material: naive CD8+ T cells sorted from blood. The receptors were sampled from a woman in her twenties or thirties in good health.

This chain joins TRBV27 and TRBJ2-7; 10 positions agree with TRBD2. CDR3 length equals 14 residues. Looked up from germline, CDR1 is MNHEY and CDR2 is SMNVEV (reference sequence). The junction had 6 bases not matched to a gene; V was cut back by 3 bases and J by 7 bases. CDR3 coding DNA: TGTGCCAGCAGTTTTGCGCTAGCGGGAGTTGAGCAGTACTTC. It yields the protein CASSFALAGVEQYF.

The chain is built from TRBV5-1 and TRBJ2-7; D ambiguous. This CDR3 is 16 amino acids long. Germline V lookup: CDR1 SGHRS, CDR2 YFSETQ. V gave up 0 bases and J gave up 1 base, with 14 bases separating them. Here the CDR3 reads CASSLAEYGPSYEQYF. As DNA, the CDR3 is TGCGCCAGCAGCTTGGCCGAATATGGGCCATCCTACGAGCAGTACTTC.

V usage is TRBV6-5 and J usage is TRBJ2-3; weak D call: TRBD2 (5 bases). The germline V and J ends were trimmed by 3 bases and 2 bases, with 9 bases remaining between them. There are 14 residues in the CDR3. CDR1 MNHEY and CDR2 SVGAGI come from the germline V gene. The CDR3 DNA sequence: TGTGCCAGCAGTTATGTGGGAGTCACAGATACGCAGTATTTT. Translating gives CASSYVGVTDTQYF.

The V and J genes are TRBV13 and TRBJ2-7, with a tentative D call TRBD2 (6 bases). This CDR3 has 16 amino acids. The germline gives CDR1 PRHDT, CDR2 FYEKMQ (reference sequence). V lost 0 bases and J 3 bases, leaving 15 bases between the germline ends. CDR3 coding DNA: TGTGCCAGCAGCTTAGGACGCGGGGTCTTGGTCTACGAGCAGTACTTC. The encoded protein is CASSLGRGVLVYEQYF.

As concerns this clone: Other DNA variants within this sample encode the same CDR3. The chain's CDR3 is CASSIGTTNTEAFF. CDR3 bases: TGTGCCAGTTCGATCGGGACGACGAACACTGAAGCTTTCTTT. The J gene is TRBJ1-1, the V gene TRBV19, with D tentatively TRBD1 (5 bases). V lost 8 bases, J lost 1 base, and 14 bases lay in between. CDR1 LNHDA and CDR2 SQIVND come from the germline V gene (reference sequence). The CDR3 contains 14 residues.

The V and J genes are TRBV27 and TRBJ2-7; either TRBD1 or TRBD2 may fit D (6 bases each). The germline V and J ends were trimmed by 6 bases and 2 bases, with 20 bases remaining between them. This CDR3 comprises 16 residues. The germline V gene has CDR1 MNHEY and CDR2 SMNVEV (reference sequence). CDR3 DNA sequence: TGTGCCAGCAGGGGGGGCGGGACAAACAGCGCCTACGAGCAGTACTTC. Encoded protein: CASRGGGTNSAYEQYF.

This chain connects TRBV11-2 to TRBJ2-7; 11 bases match TRBD2. The germline V gene encodes CDR1 SGHAT and CDR2 FQNNGV. This CDR3 has 15 residues. The V gene end was trimmed by 6 bases and the J gene end by 3 bases; junction bases not matched to a gene: 7. The CDR3 sequence: CASSLNGLAGYEQYF. DNA for the CDR3: TGTGCCAGCAGTTTAAACGGACTAGCGGGCTACGAGCAGTACTTC.

This chain uses TRBV5-1 with TRBJ2-1; no definite D call. Germline V gene lookup returns CDR1 SGHRS and CDR2 YFSETQ. V was clipped by 0 bases and J by 5 bases, with 3 bases between them. This CDR3 is 12 amino acids long. The CDR3 DNA sequence: TGCGCCAGCAGCTTGGAGGACAATGAGCAGTTCTTC. As protein: CASSLEDNEQFF.

The chain uses TRBV25-1 and TRBJ1-5; 7 bases line up with TRBD1. CDR3 length: 14 residues. Germline lookup yields CDR1 MGHDK and CDR2 SYGVNS. V lost 4 bases and J lost 5; bases outside the gene matches: 5. DNA of the CDR3: TGTGCCAGCAGTGTAGGGACAGAGGATCAGCCCCAGCATTTT. Amino acid sequence: CASSVGTEDQPQHF.